These T cell receptor beta chains were read from a single sample in a study of blood T cell repertoires in COVID-19. Libraries were prepared by immunoSEQ multiplex PCR; TCRdb keeps only in-frame clonotypes and omits some of them. The repertoire has roughly 160,000 clones, 65% to 80% of them found once; the top ten carry around 20%. The sample comprised PBMCs or T cells enriched from blood (not recorded which). Receptor source: an older woman in a cohort exposed to, infected with or recovered from COVID-19 (not recorded which). CDR3s include the opening cysteine and the closing phenylalanine or tryptophan. The D gene is left open where the match is weak. Rows may omit the clone size; those that give it use once, few, many or a size class.

CDR3aa	CDR3nt	d_gene	len	j_gene	v_gene	abundance
CASSLGAGNEKLFF	TGCGCCAGCAGCTTGGGGGCCGGTAATGAAAAACTGTTTTTT	-	14	TRBJ1-4	TRBV5-1	-
CASSFTAQGFGYTF	TGTGCCAGCAGCTTTACAGCCCAGGGGTTCGGCTACACCTTC	-	14	TRBJ1-2	TRBV7-2	-
CASRQTGGSYNEQFF	TGTGCCAGCAGGCAGACAGGGGGAAGCTACAATGAGCAGTTCTTC	TRBD1	15	TRBJ2-1	TRBV6-5	-
CATCPGTGYGNTEAFF	TGTGCCACCTGCCCGGGGACAGGCTATGGGAACACTGAAGCTTTCTTT	TRBD1	16	TRBJ1-1	TRBV19	-
CASSQDSGASGGTYTDTQYF	TGTGCCAGCAGCCAAGATTCTGGGGCTAGCGGGGGAACATACACAGATACGCAGTATTTT	TRBD2	20	TRBJ2-3	TRBV3-1/TRBV3-2	-
CASSRREAGELFF	TGTGCCAGCAGCCGGAGGGAGGCCGGGGAGCTGTTTTTT	-	13	TRBJ2-2	TRBV7-3	-
CASSRGTGVVEKLFF	TGCGCCAGCAGCCGCGGTACAGGGGTGGTGGAAAAACTGTTTTTT	TRBD1	15	TRBJ1-4	TRBV5-1	-
CASSMGQGEETQYF	TGCGCCAGCAGCATGGGACAGGGAGAAGAGACCCAGTACTTC	TRBD1	14	TRBJ2-5	TRBV5-1	many
CASSPSESSYEQYF	TGTGCCAGCAGCCCCTCAGAAAGTTCCTACGAGCAGTACTTC	-	14	TRBJ2-7	TRBV11-2	-
CAISSSGDTDTQYF	TGTGCCATCAGTAGTAGCGGGGACACAGATACGCAGTATTTT	TRBD2	14	TRBJ2-3	TRBV10-3	-
CASSKMDRGYGYTF	TGTGCCAGTAGTAAGATGGACCGCGGGTATGGCTACACCTTC	-	14	TRBJ1-2	TRBV19	-
CASSRLGVGYGYTF	TGTGCCAGCAGCCGGCTAGGGGTGGGCTATGGCTACACCTTC	-	14	TRBJ1-2	TRBV28	-
CASSPAGMNTEAFF	TGTGCCAGCTCACCAGCAGGGATGAACACTGAAGCTTTCTTT	-	14	TRBJ1-1	TRBV18	-
CASSLGRSNQPQHF	TGTGCCAGCAGCTTGGGCAGGAGCAATCAGCCCCAGCATTTT	-	14	TRBJ1-5	TRBV7-8	-
CASSYRGGETQYF	TGTGCCAGCAGCTACAGGGGAGGAGAGACCCAGTACTTC	-	13	TRBJ2-5	TRBV7-2	-
CASSLGLQGSYEQYF	TGCGCCAGCAGCTTGGGCCTACAGGGTTCCTACGAGCAGTACTTC	-	15	TRBJ2-7	TRBV5-1	-
CASSLDWGQGGNF	TGTGCCAGCAGCTTAGATTGGGGACAGGGGGGGAACTTC	TRBD1	13	TRBJ2-5	TRBV7-8	-
CASSVRTSGGPGELFF	TGTGCCAGCAGCGTCCGGACTAGCGGTGGGCCCGGGGAGCTGTTTTTT	TRBD2	16	TRBJ2-2	TRBV9	-
CASSLGQGDTGELFF	TGTGCCAGCAGCTTGGGACAGGGAGACACCGGGGAGCTGTTTTTT	TRBD1	15	TRBJ2-2	TRBV11-3	-
CASSITDTGELFF	TGTGCCAGTAGTATAACGGACACCGGGGAGCTGTTTTTT	-	13	TRBJ2-2	TRBV19	-
CASSVGAGRLNSPLHF	TGTGCCAGCAGCGTAGGCGCGGGGAGGCTTAATTCACCCCTCCACTTT	-	16	TRBJ1-6	TRBV9	-
CAIGRGDNSPLHF	TGTGCCATCGGACGGGGAGATAATTCACCCCTCCACTTT	-	13	TRBJ1-6	TRBV6-5	once
CASSLDRGHYGYTF	TGCGCCAGCAGCTTGGACAGGGGCCACTATGGCTACACCTTC	TRBD1	14	TRBJ1-2	TRBV5-1	once
CASSPTPWDRGTEAFF	TGCGCCAGCAGCCCAACCCCTTGGGACAGAGGGACTGAAGCTTTCTTT	TRBD1	16	TRBJ1-1	TRBV5-1	-
CASSLAWGENTGELFF	TGCGCCAGCAGCTTGGCCTGGGGGGAGAACACCGGGGAGCTGTTTTTT	-	16	TRBJ2-2	TRBV5-1	few
CSVKKSTEAFF	TGCAGCGTAAAGAAGAGCACTGAAGCTTTCTTT	-	11	TRBJ1-1	TRBV29-1	-
CAPRGTVSYEQYF	TGTGCCCCACGGGGGACAGTCTCCTACGAGCAGTACTTC	-	13	TRBJ2-7	TRBV6-5	-
CASSPRGVALEQFF	TGTGCCAGCAGCCCCCGCGGGGTAGCCCTTGAGCAGTTCTTC	-	14	TRBJ2-1	TRBV7-9	few
CASSSRSGTITYNEQFF	TGTGCCAGCAGCTCTAGGTCTGGGACTATCACCTACAATGAGCAGTTCTTC	TRBD2	17	TRBJ2-1	TRBV7-2	once
CASSLGGGQGSSTDTQYF	TGTGCCAGCAGCTTAGGAGGGGGACAGGGAAGTAGCACAGATACGCAGTATTTT	TRBD1	18	TRBJ2-3	TRBV7-2	-
CSASRSGSWNEQYF	TGCAGTGCCAGTAGGTCGGGATCTTGGAACGAGCAGTACTTC	-	14	TRBJ2-7	TRBV20-1	once
CASSLESGRAGADEQFF	TGTGCCAGCAGCCTGGAAAGCGGGAGGGCCGGGGCGGATGAGCAGTTCTTC	TRBD2	17	TRBJ2-1	TRBV5-4	once
CASSSTGSGANVLTF	TGTGCCAGCAGCTCTACAGGCTCTGGGGCCAACGTCCTGACTTTC	-	15	TRBJ2-6	TRBV7-9	-
CASVDPGQGIYEQYF	TGTGCCAGCGTTGACCCGGGACAGGGGATCTACGAGCAGTACTTC	TRBD1	15	TRBJ2-7	TRBV2	-
CASSIRDRGVYEQYF	TGCGCCAGCAGCATCCGGGACAGGGGGGTCTACGAGCAGTACTTC	TRBD1	15	TRBJ2-7	TRBV5-1	-
CASSHSLAGSFYEQYF	TGTGCCAGCAGCCACTCTCTAGCGGGCTCCTTTTACGAGCAGTACTTC	TRBD2	16	TRBJ2-7	TRBV3-1/TRBV3-2	-
CASSPQVVRGANSPLHF	TGTGCCAGCTCACCACAGGTCGTCAGGGGGGCGAATTCACCCCTCCACTTT	TRBD1	17	TRBJ1-6	TRBV18	-
CSAGGALGYTF	TGCAGCGCTGGGGGGGCGCTTGGCTACACCTTC	-	11	TRBJ1-2	TRBV20-1	-
CASSLFFITSGSIHEQYF	TGTGCCAGCAGTTTATTTTTCATAACTAGCGGGAGTATTCACGAGCAGTACTTC	TRBD2	18	TRBJ2-7	TRBV28	-
CASSLTSAVYNEQFF	TGTGCCAGCAGCTTGACTAGCGCGGTTTACAATGAGCAGTTCTTC	TRBD2	15	TRBJ2-1	TRBV5-6	-
CSVVGGGEELFF	TGCAGCGTTGTGGGGGGAGGCGAGGAGCTGTTTTTT	-	12	TRBJ2-2	TRBV29-1	few
CASSSGTIPREQYF	TGTGCCAGCAGCTCCGGGACAATCCCTCGCGAGCAGTACTTC	-	14	TRBJ2-7	TRBV11-3	-
CASRKTGTGGDEQYF	TGTGCCAGCAGGAAGACCGGGACAGGGGGCGACGAGCAGTACTTC	TRBD1	15	TRBJ2-7	TRBV5-6	-
CASSPTGNGGQYF	TGTGCCAGCAGCCCCACCGGGAACGGGGGCCAGTACTTC	-	13	TRBJ2-5	TRBV7-9	-
CASSPGQAYNEKLFF	TGTGCCAGCTCACCGGGACAGGCCTACAATGAAAAACTGTTTTTT	TRBD1	15	TRBJ1-4	TRBV18	few
CASSLPGTQYF	TGTGCCAGCAGCTTGCCGGGGACCCAGTACTTC	-	11	TRBJ2-5	TRBV7-8	-
CASSESPAYEQYF	TGTGCCAGCAGTGAATCCCCCGCCTACGAGCAGTACTTC	-	13	TRBJ2-7	TRBV25-1	-
CASSFHRDTEAFF	TGTGCCAGCAGTTTCCACAGGGATACTGAAGCTTTCTTT	-	13	TRBJ1-1	TRBV6-2/TRBV6-3	-
CASSALGGGSEQYF	TGTGCCAGCAGTGCCTTGGGAGGGGGAAGTGAGCAGTACTTC	-	14	TRBJ2-7	TRBV6-6	few
CASSLAVLASYEQYF	TGTGCCAGCAGCTTAGCGGTCCTAGCGTCCTACGAGCAGTACTTC	-	15	TRBJ2-7	TRBV7-2	-
CASNRSPGTLVTGELFF	TGTGCCAGCAACCGAAGCCCCGGGACACTTGTCACCGGGGAGCTGTTTTTT	-	17	TRBJ2-2	TRBV9	-
CASSLPRDRGHSDGEQYF	TGCGCCAGCAGCTTGCCCCGGGACAGGGGGCACAGTGATGGCGAGCAGTACTTC	TRBD1	18	TRBJ2-7	TRBV5-1	few
CASSPRQGGNTEAFF	TGTGCCAGCAGCCCCCGACAGGGGGGGAACACTGAAGCTTTCTTT	TRBD1	15	TRBJ1-1	TRBV3-1/TRBV3-2	-
CASSSPGTGFGYTF	TGTGCCAGCAGCTCCCCCGGGACAGGATTCGGCTACACCTTC	TRBD1	14	TRBJ1-2	TRBV5-5	few
CASSSRGGYGYTF	TGTGCCAGCAGTTCGAGGGGGGGGTATGGCTACACCTTC	-	13	TRBJ1-2	TRBV28	-